The present T cell receptor (beta chain) was sequenced within a study of control samples from healthy donors and cancer patients. Only in-frame clones appear in the TCRdb table, and some are missing; sequencing was by immunoSEQ multiplex PCR. This repertoire shows 70,000 or so clones, under 90% found once; its top ten account for about a fifth. Between the trimmed V and J ends, which lost 0 bases and 5 bases, there was a span of 11 bases. The CDR3 contains 14 residues. Germline V gives CDR1 SGHRS, CDR2 YFSETQ. The rearrangement uses TRBV5-1 and TRBJ1-2; D unclear. The clonotype was recovered from a man aged 60 to 75 with lung cancer. The sequencing input was PBMCs. The CDR3 sequence: CASSLGAANYGYTF. The CDR3 coding sequence is TGCGCCAGCAGCTTGGGGGCGGCAAATTATGGCTACACCTTC. Variable domain in full (rest from reference TRBV5-1 and TRBJ1-2): KAGVTQTPRYLIKTRGQQVTLSCSPISGHRSVSWYQQTPGQGLQFLFEYFSETQRNKGNFPGRFSGRQFSNSRSEMNVSTLELGDSALYLCASSLGAANYGYTFGSGTRLTVV.